This TCR beta chain was identified during a study of blood T cell repertoires in COVID-19. Study as a whole: Recovered participants had two consecutive negative NP/OP PCR tests, healthcare professional clearance, or symptom resolution.

Germline V gene sequence: CDR1 MNHEY, CDR2 SMNVEV (reference sequence). CDR3 size: 16 residues. Trimming took 4 bases from V and 4 from J, leaving 20 bases between them. Per the original methods: Reference gene primer amplification gave nucleated cell count estimates. Using immunoSEQ multiplex PCR, the repertoire was profiled, and TCRdb retains in-frame clones only, with some absent. Clone size and V and J calls were adopted from that table, with D and trimming inferred from the DNA. Counted here are roughly 210,000 clones, about nine tenths occurring once; the ten biggest clones make up 7% to 8.5%. The V gene is TRBV27, the J gene TRBJ2-7; D remains ambiguous. The sequence was collected from a young man in a cohort exposed to, infected with or recovered from COVID-19 (not recorded which). The sequenced sample consisted of PBMCs or T cells enriched from blood (not recorded which). The chain's CDR3 is CASSSLRPSTRYEQYF. CDR3 nucleotides: TGTGCCAGCAGTTCCCTCCGCCCTTCGACAAGATACGAGCAGTACTTC.